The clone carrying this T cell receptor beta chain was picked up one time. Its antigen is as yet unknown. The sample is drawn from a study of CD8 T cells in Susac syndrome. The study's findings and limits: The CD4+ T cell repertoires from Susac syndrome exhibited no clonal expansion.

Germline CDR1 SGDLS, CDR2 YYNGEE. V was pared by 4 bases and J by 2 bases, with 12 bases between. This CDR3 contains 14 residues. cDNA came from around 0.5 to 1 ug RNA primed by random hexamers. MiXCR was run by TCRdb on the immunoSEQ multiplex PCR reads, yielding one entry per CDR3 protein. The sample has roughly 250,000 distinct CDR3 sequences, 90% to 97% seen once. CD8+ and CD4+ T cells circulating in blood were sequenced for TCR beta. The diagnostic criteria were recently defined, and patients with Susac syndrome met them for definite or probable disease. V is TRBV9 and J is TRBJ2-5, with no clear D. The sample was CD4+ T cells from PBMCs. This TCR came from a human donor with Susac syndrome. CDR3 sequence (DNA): TGTGCCAGCAGCCTAGGAAGCAGACAAGAGACCCAGTACTTC. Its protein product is CASSLGSRQETQYF.